The source of this TCR beta chain is a study of cytomegalovirus exposure and HLA in healthy donors. Study results and limitations: Testing in vitro showed three CMV-associated chains specific for CMV antigens.

The ends were cut back, 5 bases at V and 9 bases at J, with 11 bases in the middle. The CDR3 is made up of 12 amino acids. In germline, CDR1 is SEHNR, CDR2 FQNEAQ (reference sequence). In regard to this clone: What it recognizes is unknown.

The PCR contained 60 Vbeta and 13 Jbeta primers. Method: immunoSEQ multiplex PCR; TCRdb's copy keeps in-frame clones and lacks some. The table shows about 82,000 clones, with about 80% occurring only once. This sequence joins TRBV7-9 and TRBJ2-1; D ambiguous. The sequenced sample consisted of PBMCs. The clonotype was recovered from a man in his fifties in good health and CMV-seronegative. This CDR3 reads CASSPPSGEQFF. CDR3 in DNA: TGTGCCAGCAGCCCCCCTTCGGGTGAGCAGTTCTTC.